Each of the 9 T cell receptor beta chains below was sequenced from the same sample in a study of blood T cell repertoires in COVID-19. This table comes from immunoSEQ multiplex PCR, and its TCRdb copy is limited to in-frame clones, with some not included. The sample has 200,000 to 250,000 clones, roughly 85% seen once. The sequencing input was peripheral blood. All receptors derive from a woman younger than 35 who had recovered from COVID-19.

The V call is TRBV6-5, the J call TRBJ2-1; D remains unclear. Between the trimmed V and J ends, which lost 9 bases and 6 bases, there was a span of 15 bases. From germline, CDR1 is MNHEY and CDR2 SVGAGI. This CDR3 has 13 residues. Here the CDR3 reads CASTPRPPNEQFF. In DNA form, the CDR3 reads TGTGCCAGTACTCCTAGACCCCCCAATGAGCAGTTCTTC.

V is TRBV2 and J is TRBJ2-1, with a tentative D call TRBD2 (6 bases). Trimming removed 5 bases from V and 2 bases from J, with 13 bases in between. The germline V gene has CDR1 SNHLY and CDR2 FYNNEI. The CDR3 totals 15 residues. CDR3 protein: CASSRGGGTYNEQFF. In nucleotides, the CDR3 is TGTGCCAGCAGTCGGGGTGGGGGGACCTACAATGAGCAGTTCTTC.

V usage is TRBV25-1 and J usage is TRBJ1-6; TRBD1 is a possible D gene (6 bases). CDR1 MGHDK and CDR2 SYGVNS come from the germline V gene. This CDR3 has 14 amino acids. V was clipped by 3 bases and J by 9 bases, with 12 bases between them. Here the CDR3 reads CASSDGQGLSPLHF. The CDR3 DNA reads as TGTGCCAGCAGTGATGGGCAGGGGCTTTCACCCCTCCACTTT. Together with reference TRBV25-1 and TRBJ1-6, the CDR3 gives the full variable domain: EADIYQTPRYLVIGTGKKITLECSQTMGHDKMYWYQQDPGMELHLIHYSYGVNSTEKGDLSSESTVSRIRTEHFPLTLESARPSHTSQYLCASSDGQGLSPLHFGNGTRLTVT.

V is TRBV19 and J is TRBJ1-1; 7 bases align to TRBD1. The CDR3 runs 17 residues. Germline CDR1 is LNHDA and CDR2 is SQIVND (reference sequence). Trimming removed 1 base from V and 0 bases from J; junction bases left unmatched: 8. The chain's CDR3 is CASSIGQGFLMNTEAFF. The CDR3 nucleotides read TGTGCCAGTAGTATAGGACAGGGTTTCCTTATGAACACTGAAGCTTTCTTT.

The chain links TRBV7-6 to TRBJ2-3, with 8 bases lining up with TRBD2. This CDR3 is 16 amino acids long. The trim removed 5 bases at V and 3 bases at J, leaving 10 bases unmatched. The V gene's germline CDR1 is SGHVS and CDR2 FNYEAQ. The CDR3 sequence is CASSPGVAGLTDTQYF. DNA of the CDR3: TGTGCCAGCAGCCCAGGCGTAGCGGGATTGACAGATACGCAGTATTTT.

The CDR3 region has the DNA TGTGCCACCAGAAGGACAGGTGATGCCTTGGGCTACACCTTC. Protein: CATRRTGDALGYTF. This chain uses TRBV15 with TRBJ1-2, with 7 nucleotides matching TRBD1. V gave up 6 bases and J gave up 8 bases; unmatched junction bases: 12. This CDR3 is 14 amino acids long. Germline loops: CDR1 LNHNV, CDR2 YYDKDF (reference sequence).

The chain combines TRBV6-1 with TRBJ1-4; no definite D call. Germline CDR1 is MNHNS and CDR2 is SASEGT. CDR3 length equals 18 residues. The V and J ends lost 4 bases and 4 bases respectively, with 22 bases between them. CDR3: CASSALTGSGGVNEKLFF. The DNA of the CDR3 is TGTGCCAGCAGTGCCCTTACGGGGTCCGGCGGGGTTAATGAAAAACTGTTTTTT.

This clone turned up a few times. The CDR3 DNA is TGTGCCAGCAGGCCTTATCGGGGGACCATATATTTT. This codes for CASRPYRGTIYF. This chain joins TRBV12-3 or TRBV12-4 and TRBJ1-3; D might be TRBD1 (5 bases). Trimming took 6 bases from V and 10 from J, leaving 13 bases between them. This CDR3 contains 12 residues.

V usage is TRBV4-1 and J usage is TRBJ2-2, with D hard to call. V was shortened by 0 bases and J by 6 bases, with 14 bases between the two germline ends. Germline V lookup: CDR1 MGHRA, CDR2 YSYEKL. The CDR3 consists of 16 residues. CDR3 protein: CASSQDRFGLAGELFF. DNA of the CDR3: TGCGCCAGCAGCCAAGATCGATTCGGTCTAGCCGGGGAGCTGTTTTTT.